The entry below gives a single TCR beta chain sequence along with its context. Its cognate antigen is unknown. V lost 2 bases and J lost 0; bases outside the gene matches: 1. Germline loops: CDR1 SEHNR, CDR2 FQNEAQ (reference sequence). The CDR3 covers 15 residues. These data belong to a study of cytomegalovirus exposure and HLA in healthy donors. Study-wide background: When 350 to 500 donors were genotyped, 80% to 90% of them were found to fall in the Caucasian-associated ancestry cluster. Broader study findings: Specificity for CMV antigens was confirmed in vitro for a few of the CMV-associated chains. CMV serostatus alone was available as immune exposure information. Presence/absence analyses supposed approximately even sequencing depth among donors.

A multiplex PCR was run with 60 Vbeta primers and 13 Jbeta primers. Assay used: immunoSEQ multiplex PCR; TCRdb lists only in-frame clones, some missing. The sample lists 130,000 or so clones, approximately 78% occurring once. Sequences were obtained from PBMCs. This chain uses TRBV7-9 with TRBJ1-2; 9 nucleotides match TRBD1. The receptor was derived from a man aged 18 to 30 in good health and CMV-seropositive. CDR3 nucleotides: TGTGCCAGCAGCTTAAGACAGGGGGCTAACTATGGCTACACCTTC. Residues: CASSLRQGANYGYTF.